Shown below are 26 T cell receptor beta chains from a single sample sequenced in a study of blood T cell repertoires in COVID-19. Profiled with immunoSEQ multiplex PCR; TCRdb holds only in-frame clones, not every one. Among about 310,000 clones, roughly 84% were seen once, and the ten largest hold 1%. Sequenced material: peripheral blood. Receptor source: a man aged 45 to 65 with active or convalescent COVID-19.

CDR3: CSYSSGGHGTEAFF. The CDR3 DNA is TGCAGCTATTCAAGCGGGGGGCACGGCACTGAAGCTTTCTTT. The gene calls are TRBV29-1 and TRBJ1-1, with a weak D call TRBD1 (6 bases). The V and J ends lost 8 bases and 4 bases respectively, with 20 bases between them. This CDR3 has 14 amino acids. Germline CDR1 is SQVTM and CDR2 is ANQGSEA. The variable domain in full, completed from reference TRBV29-1 and TRBJ1-1, reads SAVISQKPSRDICQRGTSLTIQCQVDSQVTMMFWYRQQPGQSLTLIATANQGSEATYESGFVIDKFPISRPNLTFSTLTVSNMSPEDSSIYLCSYSSGGHGTEAFFGQGTRLTVV.

This rearrangement joins TRBV6-6 to TRBJ1-2; possibly TRBD1 for D (5 bases). The CDR3 loop spans 15 amino acids. CDR1 is MNHNY and CDR2 is SVGAGI in the germline V gene (reference sequence). V lost 7 bases, J lost 4 bases, and 19 bases lay in between. The chain's CDR3 is CASTAPRGWGYGYTF. The CDR3 bases are TGTGCCAGCACCGCTCCTCGGGGGTGGGGCTATGGCTACACCTTC.

The gene calls are TRBV7-9 and TRBJ1-1, with 8 bases fitting TRBD1. Unmatched junction bases numbered 6, after V lost 2 bases and J lost 4 bases. Germline CDR1 SEHNR, CDR2 FQNEAQ (reference sequence). The CDR3 totals 15 residues. This CDR3 reads CASSLPGQGGTEAFF. In nucleotides, the CDR3 is TGTGCCAGCAGCTTACCAGGACAGGGCGGCACTGAAGCTTTCTTT.

V and J are TRBV19 and TRBJ2-5; D possibly corresponds to TRBD2 (5 bases). The germline gives CDR1 LNHDA, CDR2 SQIVND (reference sequence). V lost 0 bases and J 5 bases, leaving 13 bases between the germline ends. This CDR3 is 15 amino acids long. In DNA, the CDR3 is TGTGCCAGTAGTATAGAGGCGAGGAGAGGGGAGACCCAGTACTTC. This gives the protein CASSIEARRGETQYF.

The CDR3: CASSPRLAESTGELFF. CDR3 DNA sequence: TGTGCCAGCAGCCCACGACTAGCGGAGTCCACCGGGGAGCTGTTTTTT. This chain uses TRBV9 with TRBJ2-2; 9 nucleotides line up with TRBD2. This CDR3 has 16 amino acids. With 4 bases clipped from V and 4 bases from J, the junction kept 8 bases outside the gene matches. In germline, CDR1 is SGDLS, CDR2 YYNGEE. The whole variable domain, remainder taken from reference TRBV9 and TRBJ2-2, is DSGVTQTPKHLITATGQRVTLRCSPRSGDLSVYWYQQSLDQGLQFLIQYYNGEERAKGNILERFSAQQFPDLHSELNLSSLELGDSALYFCASSPRLAESTGELFFGEGSRLTVL.

V is TRBV19 and J is TRBJ1-6; D is unclear. Germline V gene lookup returns CDR1 LNHDA and CDR2 SQIVND (reference sequence). V gave up 1 base and J gave up 10 bases, with 14 bases separating them. This CDR3 has 15 amino acids. Here the CDR3 reads CASSIGRSGNSPLHF. The CDR3 nucleotides read TGTGCCAGTAGTATAGGAAGGAGCGGTAACTCACCCCTCCACTTT.

The genes are TRBV12-2 and TRBJ2-7; TRBD1, as called in the table, went unchecked against the DNA. TRBV12-2 is a recognized pseudogene. This CDR3 region has 21 residues. CDR3 DNA sequence: TGTGCAAGTCGCTTAGTATTTATCCTCGTTTGGCACCCCCGCTTCTCCTACGAGCAGTACTTC. Protein product: CASRLVFILVWHPRFSYEQYF.

V usage is TRBV28 and J usage is TRBJ2-7; 7 positions agree with TRBD2. The CDR3 has 14 residues. In germline, CDR1 is MDHEN, CDR2 SYDVKM. Germline trimming cut 3 bases from V and 6 bases from J; bases unmatched to any gene: 8. The CDR3 DNA is TGTGCCAGCAGTTTGGGAGGGATTGGGTTCGAGCAGTACTTC. Protein sequence: CASSLGGIGFEQYF.

There are a few counts of this clone. V gene TRBV28 combines with J gene TRBJ2-3; D is ambiguous. Germline V lookup: CDR1 MDHEN, CDR2 SYDVKM. The CDR3 totals 13 residues. V was pared by 1 base and J by 4 bases, with 6 bases between. CDR3 sequence: CASSLSVPDTQYF. As DNA, the CDR3 is TGTGCCAGCAGTTTATCCGTCCCAGATACGCAGTATTTT.

The rearrangement joins TRBV29-1 to TRBJ2-3; D remains unclear. Deletions cut 8 bases from V and 0 bases from J, with 9 bases between. The CDR3 contains 12 residues. In germline, CDR1 is SQVTM, CDR2 ANQGSEA. The CDR3 loop is CSFAGSTDTQYF. The CDR3 bases are TGCAGCTTCGCAGGTAGCACAGATACGCAGTATTTT.

The chain combines TRBV6-5 with TRBJ2-1, with 7 bases aligning to TRBD1. The J segment lost 7 bases and the V segment lost 0 bases, leaving 9 bases of the junction unmatched. Germline loops: CDR1 MNHEY, CDR2 SVGAGI. The CDR3 has 16 residues. DNA for the CDR3: TGTGCCAGCAGTTACTCGATAGGGACAGCAGGTAATGAGCAGTTCTTC. Amino acid sequence: CASSYSIGTAGNEQFF.

The rearrangement joins TRBV7-8 to TRBJ2-5, with TRBD2 as a possible D gene (6 bases). The germline gives CDR1 SGHVS, CDR2 FQNEAQ. The CDR3 contains 15 residues. V was pared by 0 bases and J by 7 bases, with 15 bases between. CDR3 sequence (DNA): TGTGCCAGCAGCTTAGCGCAGGGACTCCGCGGGACCCAGTACTTC. This gives the protein CASSLAQGLRGTQYF.

The V call is TRBV27, the J call TRBJ2-1, with TRBD2 matching over 10 bases. Germline lookup yields CDR1 MNHEY and CDR2 SMNVEV (reference sequence). V lost 0 bases, J lost 4 bases, and 6 bases stayed unmatched. The CDR3 contains 17 residues. DNA for the CDR3: TGTGCCAGCAGTTTATCTACTAGCGGGGTCCCTTACAATGAGCAGTTCTTC. It is translated as CASSLSTSGVPYNEQFF.

This chain connects TRBV4-3 to TRBJ1-6; D unclear. Trimming took 0 bases from V and 6 from J, leaving 9 bases between them. The CDR3 runs 15 residues. The V gene's germline CDR1 is LGHNA and CDR2 YSLEER. The CDR3 here is CASSQDNPLNSPLHF. CDR3 nucleotide sequence: TGCGCCAGCAGCCAAGATAATCCCCTTAATTCACCCCTCCACTTT.

CDR3 DNA sequence: TGTGCCAGCAGTACCCGGACAGGCTATGGCTACACCTTC. It yields the protein CASSTRTGYGYTF. The chain couples TRBV27 to TRBJ1-2, with TRBD1 identical over 7 bases. The germline CDR1 and CDR2 sequences are MNHEY and SMNVEV (reference sequence). V shed 5 bases, J shed 4 bases, and the junction held 4 bases outside the gene matches. The CDR3 runs to 13 residues.

This clone is a singleton in its sample. The chain couples TRBV3-1 (or the pseudogene TRBV3-2) to TRBJ2-3, with TRBD1 matching 7 bases. Per the germline V gene, CDR1 is LGHDT and CDR2 is YNNKEL (reference sequence). The CDR3 sequence is 13 residues long. V was pared by 2 bases and J by 4 bases, with 0 bases of the junction left unmatched. The DNA of the CDR3 is TGTGCCAGCAGCCAACAGGGGGCAGATACGCAGTATTTT. Translating gives CASSQQGADTQYF.

The chain couples TRBV28 to TRBJ1-2; 7 bases match TRBD1. The germline V gene has CDR1 MDHEN and CDR2 SYDVKM. Trimming took 5 bases from V and 1 from J; bases not matched to a gene: 7. This CDR3 spans 15 amino acids. CDR3 amino acids: CASSAQGLFNYGYTF. CDR3 in DNA: TGTGCCAGCAGTGCACAGGGGCTTTTTAACTATGGCTACACCTTC.

This sequence joins TRBV10-3 and TRBJ2-7, with TRBD2 as a possible D gene (7 bases). Trimming cost V 3 bases and J 2 bases, with 11 bases left between them. The germline V gene encodes CDR1 ENHRY and CDR2 SYGVKD. The CDR3 spans 14 residues. The CDR3 DNA is TGTGCCATCAGTGAAGGGGGGGGAGCCTACGAGCAGTACTTC. This sequence encodes CAISEGGGAYEQYF.

This clone came up a few times. The chain carries TRBV10-2 and TRBJ1-1; D not resolved. Germline CDR1 and CDR2: WSHSY and SAAADI. The V end was cut by 0 bases, the J end by 11 bases, with 16 bases between. This CDR3 is built from 14 residues. The CDR3 loop is CASSESRGDTRAFF. Here the CDR3 DNA reads TGCGCCAGCAGTGAGTCACGCGGGGATACTAGGGCTTTCTTT.

V gene TRBV5-1 combines with J gene TRBJ2-5, with 16 nucleotides matching TRBD2. V lost 0 bases and J lost 5; bases outside the gene matches: 7. The CDR3 is 18 residues long. In germline, CDR1 is SGHRS, CDR2 YFSETQ. The CDR3 region is CASSLAGTSGGAGETQYF. The CDR3 DNA is TGCGCCAGCAGCTTGGCCGGGACTAGCGGGGGGGCTGGCGAGACCCAGTACTTC.

CDR3 amino acids: CASSLVAGENEQFF. CDR3 in DNA: TGCGCCAGCAGCTTGGTAGCGGGGGAAAACGAGCAGTTCTTC. V gene TRBV5-1 combines with J gene TRBJ2-1; 9 bases are a match to TRBD2. V was pared by 0 bases and J by 10 bases, with 5 bases of the junction left unmatched. The CDR3 extends over 14 amino acids. Germline V CDR1 and CDR2: SGHRS, YFSETQ.

This chain uses TRBV2 with TRBJ2-6; tentative D call: TRBD2 (5 bases). This CDR3 is built from 15 residues. V was trimmed by 10 bases and J by 0 bases, leaving 13 bases between them. In germline, CDR1 is SNHLY, CDR2 FYNNEI. CDR3 sequence: CATGLRRSGANVLTF. CDR3 in DNA: TGTGCCACCGGACTCCGACGCTCTGGGGCCAACGTCCTGACTTTC.

The V gene is TRBV28, the J gene TRBJ2-1; 12 bases agree with TRBD2. The V gene end was trimmed by 3 bases and the J gene end by 4 bases; junction bases not matched to a gene: 4. Germline CDR1 and CDR2: MDHEN and SYDVKM. The CDR3 is made up of 16 amino acids. The CDR3 loop is CASSFTSGGLYNEQFF. CDR3 bases: TGTGCCAGCAGTTTTACTAGCGGGGGGTTATACAATGAGCAGTTCTTC.

The gene calls are TRBV28 and TRBJ1-6; D might be TRBD1 (5 bases). In germline, CDR1 is MDHEN, CDR2 SYDVKM. The CDR3 runs to 15 residues. The V end lost 2 bases, the J end lost 2 bases, and 7 bases lay between the germline ends. CDR3 DNA sequence: TGTGCCAGCAGTTTAGCAGGGCCCTATAATTCACCCCTCCACTTT. Translating it yields CASSLAGPYNSPLHF.

This chain joins TRBV6-5 and TRBJ1-5; the D is unclear. V was pared by 5 bases and J by 5 bases, with 16 bases between. Germline V lookup: CDR1 MNHEY, CDR2 SVGAGI. This CDR3 comprises 15 residues. The CDR3 DNA reads as TGTGCCAGCAGTCCCGGCGGAGGGCCCCATCAGCCCCAGCATTTT. This translates into CASSPGGGPHQPQHF.

The rearrangement links TRBV27 to TRBJ1-2, with a weak D call TRBD1 (5 bases). The CDR3 totals 14 residues. Germline lookup yields CDR1 MNHEY and CDR2 SMNVEV (reference sequence). V was shortened by 3 bases and J by 1 base, with 9 bases between the two germline ends. CDR3 bases: TGTGCCAGCAGTTTCGTAGGGGTTAACTATGGCTACACCTTC. Amino acids: CASSFVGVNYGYTF.